This entry lists 9 T cell receptor beta chains sequenced from one sample in a study of neoadjuvant anti-PD-1 for oral cavity cancer. TCRdb's table, derived via immunoSEQ multiplex PCR, lists solely in-frame clones and lacks some. The sample lists about 79,000 clones, 83% occurring once. The sample consisted of PBMCs, taken before nivolumab (anti-PD-1) treatment. These receptor sequences come from a person aged 35-80 years with oral cavity squamous cell carcinoma.

The chain employs TRBV10-3 and TRBJ2-7; the D is unclear. Germline CDR1 ENHRY, CDR2 SYGVKD. V was pared by 3 bases and J by 2 bases, with 8 bases between. The CDR3 is 13 amino acids. The CDR3 loop is CAISDDPPYEQYF. Written as DNA, the CDR3 is TGTGCCATCAGTGATGACCCTCCCTACGAGCAGTACTTC.

The CDR3 loop is CASSPYIDRFTDTQYF. The CDR3 nucleotides are TGCGCCAGCAGTCCCTACATAGACAGGTTCACAGATACGCAGTATTTT. V gene TRBV5-1 combines with J gene TRBJ2-3; TRBD1 might be the D (6 bases). This CDR3 contains 16 residues. Germline V gene data show CDR1 as SGHRS and CDR2 as YFSETQ. Trimming stripped 5 bases from V and 2 bases from J, with 18 bases between.

The gene calls are TRBV9 and TRBJ2-1; D ambiguous. The V gene lost 0 bases and the J gene lost 8 bases, with 9 bases spanning the gap. In germline, CDR1 is SGDLS, CDR2 YYNGEE. CDR3 size: 13 residues. The CDR3 is CASSVGLSHEQFF. DNA of the CDR3: TGTGCCAGCAGCGTAGGTCTTAGTCATGAGCAGTTCTTC.

The chain is built from TRBV11-2 and TRBJ1-2; 8 bases agree with TRBD1. CDR1 is SGHAT, CDR2 FQNNGV, per germline. V dropped 5 bases and J dropped 8; count of bases not matched to a gene: 13. The CDR3 consists of 15 residues. This chain's CDR3 is CASSPLTGVGTGYTF. The CDR3 coding sequence is TGTGCCAGCAGCCCCCTGACAGGGGTCGGTACGGGCTACACCTTC.

In its sample, this clone was seen a few times. The chain employs TRBV27 and TRBJ2-6, with a tentative D call TRBD2 (5 bases). The germline gives CDR1 MNHEY, CDR2 SMNVEV (reference sequence). The CDR3 sequence is 16 residues long. V was shortened by 5 bases and J by 0 bases, with 11 bases between the two germline ends. The CDR3 sequence: CASSPRGISGANVLTF. The CDR3, as DNA: TGTGCCAGCAGTCCCCGGGGAATCTCTGGGGCCAACGTCCTGACTTTC. The full variable domain, with the rest looked up from reference TRBV27 and TRBJ2-6, is EAQVTQNPRYLITVTGKKLTVTCSQNMNHEYMSWYRQDPGLGLRQIYYSMNVEVTDKGDVPEGYKVSRKEKRNFPLILESPSPNQTSLYFCASSPRGISGANVLTFGAGSRLTVL.

The chain recombines TRBV5-4 with TRBJ1-2; D is perhaps TRBD1 (5 bases). This CDR3 contains 13 residues. Trimming shortened V by 4 bases and J by 2 bases, and 9 bases separated the two germline ends. Germline V gene data show CDR1 as SGHNT and CDR2 as YYREEE (reference sequence). In nucleotides, the CDR3 is TGTGCCAGCAGCCAGGACAAAAACTATGGCTACACCTTC. Amino acid sequence: CASSQDKNYGYTF. Supplemented by reference TRBV5-4 and TRBJ1-2, the full variable domain reads ETGVTQSPTHLIKTRGQQVTLRCSSQSGHNTVSWYQQALGQGPQFIFQYYREEENGRGNFPPRFSGLQFPNYSSELNVNALELDDSALYLCASSQDKNYGYTFGSGTRLTVV.

V gene TRBV30 combines with J gene TRBJ1-2, with TRBD1 as a possible D gene (5 bases). The CDR3 totals 12 residues. Germline CDR1 GTSNPN, CDR2 SVGIG (reference sequence). The V gene lost 0 bases and the J gene lost 6 bases, with 8 bases spanning the gap. CDR3 DNA: TGTGCCTGGAGTGTGCAGGGAGATGGCTACACCTTC. This translates into CAWSVQGDGYTF.

V and J are TRBV11-2 and TRBJ2-2, with D maybe TRBD2 (6 bases). The CDR3 runs 13 residues. V was cut by 5 bases and J by 6 bases, with 10 bases left in between. The germline gives CDR1 SGHAT, CDR2 FQNNGV. CDR3 nucleotides: TGTGCCAGCAGCCCCGTAGCGGCCGGGGAGCTGTTTTTT. Residues: CASSPVAAGELFF.

The rearrangement uses TRBV19 and TRBJ1-5, with 7 nucleotides matching TRBD1. J was trimmed by 6 bases and V by 7 bases; bases with no gene match: 9. This CDR3 is built from 14 residues. CDR1 and CDR2 (germline): LNHDA, SQIVND (reference sequence). The CDR3 here is CASKRAGGSQPQHF. The CDR3 DNA reads TGTGCCAGTAAAAGGGCAGGGGGTAGTCAGCCCCAGCATTTT. The full variable domain, rest sourced from reference TRBV19 and TRBJ1-5, is DGGITQSPKYLFRKEGQNVTLSCEQNLNHDAMYWYRQDPGQGLRLIYYSQIVNDFQKGDIAEGYSVSREKKESFPLTVTSAQKNPTAFYLCASKRAGGSQPQHFGDGTRLSIL.